This T cell receptor (beta chain) emerged from a study of T-cell memory formation after mild COVID-19. TCRdb independently ran MiXCR on the 5' RACE reads; one entry per CDR3 protein. The sample lists about 68,000 distinct CDR3 sequences; over 15% were seen once. Whole-study results and caveats: The main location of contracting CD4+ clones was CM and EM, and that of contracting CD8+ clones was EMRA.

Germline V gene data show CDR1 as DFQATT and CDR2 as SNEGSKA (reference sequence). The J segment lost 3 bases and the V segment lost 2 bases, leaving 6 bases of the junction unmatched. The CDR3 loop spans 15 amino acids. As to this clonotype: What it binds is not known.

The chain combines TRBV20-1 with TRBJ2-5, with 10 positions matching TRBD2. Sequenced input: PBMCs or a T cell subset sorted from them (not recorded which). The receptor was isolated from an adult woman who had mild COVID-19 (a few samples of this study predate the infection). Cell type and time point are not known. The CDR3: CSARSWLAGEETQYF. The CDR3 DNA is TGCAGTGCTAGATCTTGGCTAGCGGGGGAAGAGACCCAGTACTTC.